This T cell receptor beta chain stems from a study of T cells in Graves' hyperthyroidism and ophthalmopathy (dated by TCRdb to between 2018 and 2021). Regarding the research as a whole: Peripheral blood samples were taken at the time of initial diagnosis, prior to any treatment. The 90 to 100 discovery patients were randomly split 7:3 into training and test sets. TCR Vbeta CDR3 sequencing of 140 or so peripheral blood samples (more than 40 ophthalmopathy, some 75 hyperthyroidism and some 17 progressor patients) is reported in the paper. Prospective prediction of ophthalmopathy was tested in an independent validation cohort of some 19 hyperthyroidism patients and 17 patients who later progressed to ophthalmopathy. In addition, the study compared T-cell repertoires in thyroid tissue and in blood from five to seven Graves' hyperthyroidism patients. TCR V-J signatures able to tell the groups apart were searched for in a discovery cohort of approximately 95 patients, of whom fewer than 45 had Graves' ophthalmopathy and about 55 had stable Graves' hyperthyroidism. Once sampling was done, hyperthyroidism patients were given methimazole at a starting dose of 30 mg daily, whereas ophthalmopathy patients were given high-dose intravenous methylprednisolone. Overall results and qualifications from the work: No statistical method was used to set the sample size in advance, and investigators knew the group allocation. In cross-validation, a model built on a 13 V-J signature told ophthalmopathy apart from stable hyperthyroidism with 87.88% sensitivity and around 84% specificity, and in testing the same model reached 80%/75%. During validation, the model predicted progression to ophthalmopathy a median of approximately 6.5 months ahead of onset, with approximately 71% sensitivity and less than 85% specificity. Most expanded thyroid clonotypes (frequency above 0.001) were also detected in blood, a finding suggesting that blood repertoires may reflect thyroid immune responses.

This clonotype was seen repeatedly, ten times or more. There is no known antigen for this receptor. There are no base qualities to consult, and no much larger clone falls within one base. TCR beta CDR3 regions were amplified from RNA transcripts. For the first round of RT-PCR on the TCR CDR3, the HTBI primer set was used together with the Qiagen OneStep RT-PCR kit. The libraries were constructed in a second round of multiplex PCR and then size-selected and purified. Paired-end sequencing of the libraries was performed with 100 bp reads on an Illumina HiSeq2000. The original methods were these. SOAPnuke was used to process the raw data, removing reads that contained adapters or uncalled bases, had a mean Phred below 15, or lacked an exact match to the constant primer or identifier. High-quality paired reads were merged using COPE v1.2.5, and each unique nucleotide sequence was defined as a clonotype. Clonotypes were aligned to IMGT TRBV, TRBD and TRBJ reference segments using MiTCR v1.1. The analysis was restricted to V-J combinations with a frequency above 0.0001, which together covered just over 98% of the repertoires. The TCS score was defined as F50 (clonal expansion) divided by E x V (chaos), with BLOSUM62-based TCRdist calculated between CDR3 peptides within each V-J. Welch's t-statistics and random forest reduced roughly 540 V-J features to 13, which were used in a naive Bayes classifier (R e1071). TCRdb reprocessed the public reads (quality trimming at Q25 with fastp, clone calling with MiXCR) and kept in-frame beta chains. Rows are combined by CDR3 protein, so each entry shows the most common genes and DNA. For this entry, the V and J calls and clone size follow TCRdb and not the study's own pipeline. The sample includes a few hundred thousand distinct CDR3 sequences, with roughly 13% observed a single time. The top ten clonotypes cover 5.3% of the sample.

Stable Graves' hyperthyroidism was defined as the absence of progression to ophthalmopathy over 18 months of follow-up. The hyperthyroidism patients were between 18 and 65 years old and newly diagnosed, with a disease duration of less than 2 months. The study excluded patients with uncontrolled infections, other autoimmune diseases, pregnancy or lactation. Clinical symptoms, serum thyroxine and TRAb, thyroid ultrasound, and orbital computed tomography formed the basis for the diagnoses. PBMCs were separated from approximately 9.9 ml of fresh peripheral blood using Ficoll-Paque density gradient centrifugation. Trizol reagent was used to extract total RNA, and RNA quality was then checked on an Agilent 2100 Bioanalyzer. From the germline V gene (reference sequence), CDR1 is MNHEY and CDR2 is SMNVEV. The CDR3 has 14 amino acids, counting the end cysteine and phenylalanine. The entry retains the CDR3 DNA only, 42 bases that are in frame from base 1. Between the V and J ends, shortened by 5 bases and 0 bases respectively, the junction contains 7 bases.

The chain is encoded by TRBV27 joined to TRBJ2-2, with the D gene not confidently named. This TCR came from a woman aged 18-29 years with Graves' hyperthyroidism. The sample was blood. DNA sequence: TGTGCCAGCAGTCCTTTTACGAACACCGGGGAGCTGTTTTTT. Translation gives CASSPFTNTGELFF.